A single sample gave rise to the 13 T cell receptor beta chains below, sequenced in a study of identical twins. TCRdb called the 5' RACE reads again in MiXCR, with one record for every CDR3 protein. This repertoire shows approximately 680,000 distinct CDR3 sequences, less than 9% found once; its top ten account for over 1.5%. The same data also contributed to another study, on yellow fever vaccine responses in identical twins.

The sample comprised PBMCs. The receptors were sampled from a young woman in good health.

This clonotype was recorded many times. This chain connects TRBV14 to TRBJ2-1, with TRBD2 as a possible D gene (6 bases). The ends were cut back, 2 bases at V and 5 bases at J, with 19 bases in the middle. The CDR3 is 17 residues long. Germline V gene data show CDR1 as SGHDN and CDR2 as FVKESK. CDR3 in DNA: TGTGCCAGCAGCCAAAAACCGGGACTCATTCGGGACAATGAGCAGTTCTTC. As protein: CASSQKPGLIRDNEQFF.

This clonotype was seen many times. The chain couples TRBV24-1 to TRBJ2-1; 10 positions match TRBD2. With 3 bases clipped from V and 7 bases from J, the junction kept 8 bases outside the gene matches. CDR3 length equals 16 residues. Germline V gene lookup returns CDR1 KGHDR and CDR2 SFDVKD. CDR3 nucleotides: TGTGCCACCAGTGATCCTAGCGGGAGTGTAGGGAATGAGCAGTTCTTC. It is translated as CATSDPSGSVGNEQFF.

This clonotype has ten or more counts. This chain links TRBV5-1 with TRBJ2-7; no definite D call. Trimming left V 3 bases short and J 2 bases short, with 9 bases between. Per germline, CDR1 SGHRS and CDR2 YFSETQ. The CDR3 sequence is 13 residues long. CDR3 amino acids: CASSYTSAYEQYF. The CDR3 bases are TGCGCCAGCAGCTACACGTCAGCCTACGAGCAGTACTTC.

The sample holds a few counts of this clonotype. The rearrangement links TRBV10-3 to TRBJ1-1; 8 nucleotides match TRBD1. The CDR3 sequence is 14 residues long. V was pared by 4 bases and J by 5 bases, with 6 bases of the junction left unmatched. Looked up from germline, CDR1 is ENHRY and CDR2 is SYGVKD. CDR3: CAISADRGYTEAFF. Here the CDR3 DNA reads TGTGCCATCAGTGCAGACAGGGGTTATACTGAAGCTTTCTTT.

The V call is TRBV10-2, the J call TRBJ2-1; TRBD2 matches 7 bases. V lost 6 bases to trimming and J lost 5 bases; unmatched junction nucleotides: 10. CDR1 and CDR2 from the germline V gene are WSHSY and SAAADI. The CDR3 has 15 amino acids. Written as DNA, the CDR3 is TGCGCCAGCAGCCCCAGCGGGAAGCCCCACAATGAGCAGTTCTTC. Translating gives CASSPSGKPHNEQFF.

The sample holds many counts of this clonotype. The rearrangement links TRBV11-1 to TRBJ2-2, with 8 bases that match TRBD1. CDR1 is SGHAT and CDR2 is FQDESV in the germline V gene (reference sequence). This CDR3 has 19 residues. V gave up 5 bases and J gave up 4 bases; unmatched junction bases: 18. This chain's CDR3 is CASSHPDRERRSSTGELFF. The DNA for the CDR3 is TGTGCCAGCAGCCACCCGGACAGGGAAAGGCGCTCGTCCACCGGGGAGCTGTTTTTT.

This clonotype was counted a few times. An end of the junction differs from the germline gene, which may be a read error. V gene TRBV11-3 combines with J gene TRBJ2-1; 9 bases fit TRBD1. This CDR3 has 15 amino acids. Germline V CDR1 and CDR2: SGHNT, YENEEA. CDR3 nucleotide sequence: TGTGCCAGCAGCCTAGAGGACAGGGGCTACAATGAGCAGTTCTTC. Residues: CASSLEDRGYNEQFF.

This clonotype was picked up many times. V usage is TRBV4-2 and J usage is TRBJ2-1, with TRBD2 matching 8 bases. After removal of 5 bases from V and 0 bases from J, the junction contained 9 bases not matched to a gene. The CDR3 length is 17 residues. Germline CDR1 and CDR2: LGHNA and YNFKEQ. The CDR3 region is CASSARGGGSSYNEQFF. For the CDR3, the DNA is TGTGCCAGCAGCGCCCGCGGCGGGGGGAGCTCCTACAATGAGCAGTTCTTC.

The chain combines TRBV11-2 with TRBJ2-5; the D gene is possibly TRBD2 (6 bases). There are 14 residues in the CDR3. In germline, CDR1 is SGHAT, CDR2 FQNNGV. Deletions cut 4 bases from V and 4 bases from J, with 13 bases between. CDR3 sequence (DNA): TGTGCCAGCAGCTCTACGGGGGTGTTAGAGACCCAGTACTTC. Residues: CASSSTGVLETQYF.

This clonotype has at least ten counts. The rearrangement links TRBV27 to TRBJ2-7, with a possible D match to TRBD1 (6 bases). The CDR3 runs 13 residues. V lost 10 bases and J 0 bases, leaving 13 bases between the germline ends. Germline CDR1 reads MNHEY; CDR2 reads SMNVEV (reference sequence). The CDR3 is CATQRGNSYEQYF. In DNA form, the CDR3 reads TGTGCCACTCAGAGGGGGAACTCCTACGAGCAGTACTTC.

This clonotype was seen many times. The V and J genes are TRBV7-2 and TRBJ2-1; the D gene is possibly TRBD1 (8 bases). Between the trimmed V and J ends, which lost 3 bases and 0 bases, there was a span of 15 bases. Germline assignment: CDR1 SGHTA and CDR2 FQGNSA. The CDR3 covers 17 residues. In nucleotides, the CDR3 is TGTGCCAGCAGCTTCACGACAGGGGAGGGCTCCTACAATGAGCAGTTCTTC. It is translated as CASSFTTGEGSYNEQFF.

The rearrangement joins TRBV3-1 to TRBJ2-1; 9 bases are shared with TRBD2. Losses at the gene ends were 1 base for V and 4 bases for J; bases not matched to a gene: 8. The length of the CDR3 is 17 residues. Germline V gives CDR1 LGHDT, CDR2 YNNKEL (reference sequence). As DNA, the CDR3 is TGTGCCAGCAGCCAAGGAGGGCTAGCGGGAAAATACAATGAGCAGTTCTTC. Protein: CASSQGGLAGKYNEQFF.

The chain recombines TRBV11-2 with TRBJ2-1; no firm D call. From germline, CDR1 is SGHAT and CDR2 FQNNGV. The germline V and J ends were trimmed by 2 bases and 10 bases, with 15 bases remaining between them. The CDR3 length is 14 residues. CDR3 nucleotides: TGTGCCAGCAGCTTACCCGACGGACGGACGGAGCAGTTCTTC. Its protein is CASSLPDGRTEQFF. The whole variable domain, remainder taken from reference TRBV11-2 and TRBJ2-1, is EAGVAQSPRYKIIEKRQSVAFWCNPISGHATLYWYQQILGQGPKLLIQFQNNGVVDDSQLPKDRFSAERLKGVDSTLKIQPAKLEDSAVYLCASSLPDGRTEQFFGPGTRLTVL.